The clone carrying this T cell receptor beta chain appeared many times. Its antigen is not known. The data were taken from a study of identical twins. Points from the study as a whole: Among beta out-of-frame sequences, excess sharing between twins appeared weaker.

TCRdb re-analysed the 5' RACE reads in MiXCR, keeping a single row per CDR3 protein. Among nearly 650,000 distinct CDR3 sequences, just over 7% were seen once, and the ten largest hold around 1.6%. Trimming cost V 6 bases and J 2 bases, with 14 bases left between them. From germline, CDR1 is SQVTM and CDR2 ANQGSEA. The CDR3 contains 13 residues. The sample was also linked to a second study, of yellow fever vaccine responses in identical twins.

Sequenced input: PBMCs. This receptor was identified in a woman between 18 and 29 years old in good health. V gene TRBV29-1 combines with J gene TRBJ2-7; D may correspond to TRBD1 or TRBD2 (6 bases each). In nucleotides, the CDR3 is TGCAGCGTGGAGGGGGGTCAGACCTACGAGCAGTACTTC. This gives the protein CSVEGGQTYEQYF.